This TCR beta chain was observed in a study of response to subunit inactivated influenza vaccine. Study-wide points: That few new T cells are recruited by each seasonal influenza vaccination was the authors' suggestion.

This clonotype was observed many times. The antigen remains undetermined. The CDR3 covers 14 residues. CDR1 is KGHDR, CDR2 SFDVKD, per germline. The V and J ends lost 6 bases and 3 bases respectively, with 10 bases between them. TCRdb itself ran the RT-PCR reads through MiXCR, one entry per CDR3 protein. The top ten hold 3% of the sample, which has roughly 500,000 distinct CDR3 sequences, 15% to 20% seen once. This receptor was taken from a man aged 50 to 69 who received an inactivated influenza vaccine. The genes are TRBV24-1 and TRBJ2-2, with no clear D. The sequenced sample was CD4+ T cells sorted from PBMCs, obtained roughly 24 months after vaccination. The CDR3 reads CATSWGTDTGELFF. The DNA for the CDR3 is TGTGCCACCAGTTGGGGTACGGACACCGGGGAGCTGTTTTTT.